This T cell receptor (beta chain) comes out of a study of radiotherapy plus CTLA-4 blockade in lung cancer. Study-wide points: Researchers report tumor-derived TCR clones expanding in blood after radiotherapy plus ipilimumab.

Assay used: immunoSEQ multiplex PCR; TCRdb lists only in-frame clones, some missing. The data contain some 64,000 clones, around 77% of them seen just once; the ten biggest clones take up 16%. This CDR3 is 16 amino acids long. Trimming stripped 2 bases from V and 0 bases from J, with 12 bases between. The V gene's germline CDR1 is SGHRS and CDR2 YFSETQ. About this clone: What it binds is unknown.

V usage is TRBV5-1 and J usage is TRBJ2-1, with D possibly TRBD1 on 5 matching bases. The TCR was taken from a human donor with non-small cell lung cancer whose response to radiotherapy plus ipilimumab could not be evaluated. Some clones in this sample may be carry-over from other donors' samples. This specimen consisted of peripheral blood, obtained from a patient treated with radiotherapy plus ipilimumab. CDR3 DNA: TGCGCCAGCAGCTTCCGACAGCTCAGCTCCTACAATGAGCAGTTCTTC. Protein: CASSFRQLSSYNEQFF.